A selection of T cell receptor beta chains follows, all from one sample in a study of shared clonotypes between healthy human individuals. Generated by immunoSEQ multiplex PCR, the TCRdb table keeps only in-frame clones and is missing some. This sample carries 600,000 to 750,000 clones, more than 70% of them seen once, and the ten largest clones take 1.8%. Sequences were obtained from memory CD4+ T cells sorted from blood. These receptors were taken from a woman in her thirties in good health. Each CDR3 is given with its conserved first and last residue. Each record gives: V gene, clone size, CDR3 protein. Size is stated for part of the rows, as once, few or many counts, or as a class when the clone is expanded.

>TRBV6-6|-
CASSLGGFNEKLFF
>TRBV28|-
CASTGSGQETQYF
>TRBV18|-
CASSRGSYNEQFF
>TRBV2|-
CASRVERELSVEQYF
>TRBV29-1|-
CSVRETYEQYF
>TRBV5-1|once
CASSWEGGREKLFF
>TRBV6-5|-
CASSRGTSGYEQYF
>TRBV4-1|-
CASSRLAGGPTYEQYF
>TRBV4-2|-
CASSGDRGRYGYTF
>TRBV6-5|-
CASSYSFAGAAETQYF
>TRBV28|-
CASSPRTHTNYGYTF
>TRBV10-3|-
CAITDKGQYEQYF
>TRBV25-1|-
CASSGDAATEAFF
>TRBV11-2|-
CASSWGLAGSNTGELFF
>TRBV19|-
CASSPRLLPNEQFF
>TRBV9|-
CASGDRDFCEQYF
>TRBV11-2|few
CASSSRTGLETQYF
>TRBV5-1|once
CASSTSPSGDSYEQYF
>TRBV11-2|few
CASSHGGWQVSGFIQYF
>TRBV6-5|-
CASSSHGSYEQYF
>TRBV27|many
CASRTQVDSYEQYF
>TRBV5-5|-
CASSRGLEETQYF
>TRBV30|-
CAWSPFKTGLGEKLFF
>TRBV15|-
CATSRDRQGSNQPQHF
>TRBV7-6|-
CASSLGQNNSPLHF
>TRBV27|-
CASQRLSSYNEQFF
>TRBV19|-
CASRSGTVESYGYTF
>TRBV11-3|-
CASSLMGSTDTQYF
>TRBV19|once
CASSHRTSGRIDTQYF
>TRBV5-6|once
CASAVGALNTEAFF
>TRBV5-4|-
CASSFISGSGEQYF
>TRBV5-6|-
CASSFWSSGNKETQYF
>TRBV14|-
CASSPPASGSYETQYF
>TRBV19|-
CASTLLGGNQPQHF
>TRBV7-9|few
CASSLIRFSGNTIYF
>TRBV5-1|few
CASSLTSIQETQYF
>TRBV18|once
CASSNRDLRDEQFF
>TRBV27|-
CASSSSWGDTEAFF
>TRBV5-1|many
CASSLGDRGGYTF
>TRBV28|many
CASRTSDQPQHF
>TRBV7-2|many
CASSLFSGPSGEQYF
>TRBV28|-
CASSPPSRSDTQYF
>TRBV2|-
CASNQGTGYTGELFF
>TRBV10-2|-
CASSEATPNTEAFF
>TRBV5-1|few
CASSSAELFNQPQHF
>TRBV30|-
CAWSGSEKLFF
>TRBV30|-
CAWSQRGTHQGNTEAFF
>TRBV30|-
CAWSAALGRYEQYF
>TRBV28|-
CASRLTGVNEQFF
>TRBV30|-
CAWSVQEAGVAFF
>TRBV5-4|-
CASSLGVGRVDEQYF
>TRBV5-6|few
CASSLLGGAVSNEQYF
>TRBV7-2|few
CASSAGRGGEQYF